A selection of T cell receptor beta chains follows, all from one sample in a study of blood T cell repertoires in COVID-19. Libraries were prepared by immunoSEQ multiplex PCR; TCRdb keeps only in-frame clonotypes and omits some of them. The top ten hold 4% to 5% of the sample, which has some 240,000 clones, 89% seen once. Source material: peripheral blood. The source of these receptors is a woman aged 40 to 50 who had recovered from COVID-19. The CDR3 runs from the conserved cysteine through the conserved F or W. Each record gives: V gene, J gene, CDR3 protein.

V gene: TRBV10-3; J gene: TRBJ2-2; CDR3 protein: CAISVSGNRGANTGELFF
V gene: TRBV7-2; J gene: TRBJ1-1; CDR3 protein: CASSLRQGLNTEAFF
V gene: TRBV12-5; J gene: TRBJ2-2; CDR3 protein: CASGLALGQGRGELFF
V gene: TRBV6-2/TRBV6-3; J gene: TRBJ2-1; CDR3 protein: CASSTPGLAPTSSYNEQFF
V gene: TRBV2; J gene: TRBJ2-5; CDR3 protein: CASSVLGNQETQYF
V gene: TRBV3-1/TRBV3-2; J gene: TRBJ2-3; CDR3 protein: CASSQDRSGSSTDTQYF
V gene: TRBV25-1; J gene: TRBJ2-6; CDR3 protein: CASGFHRGSGANVLTF
V gene: TRBV10-1; J gene: TRBJ1-1; CDR3 protein: CASSPGPSTEAFF
V gene: TRBV27; J gene: TRBJ1-1; CDR3 protein: CASSLEGSMNTEAFF
V gene: TRBV2; J gene: TRBJ1-5; CDR3 protein: CASTGQNSNQPQHF
V gene: TRBV27; J gene: TRBJ1-2; CDR3 protein: CASNQVYRGGVWGYTF
V gene: TRBV19; J gene: TRBJ2-1; CDR3 protein: CATSRYDNEQFF
V gene: TRBV19; J gene: TRBJ2-2; CDR3 protein: CASSTTLAGHNTGELFF
V gene: TRBV18; J gene: TRBJ2-7; CDR3 protein: CASSPLPGKSYEQYF
V gene: TRBV6-5; J gene: TRBJ1-1; CDR3 protein: CASVGLRGNTEAFF
V gene: TRBV7-9; J gene: TRBJ2-1; CDR3 protein: CASSPSGLAGGYEQFF
V gene: TRBV4-2; J gene: TRBJ1-1; CDR3 protein: CASSQDTTAHTEAFF
V gene: TRBV27; J gene: TRBJ2-3; CDR3 protein: CASSLYRETDTQYF
V gene: TRBV28; J gene: TRBJ1-3; CDR3 protein: CASSLPRDRANTIYF
V gene: TRBV19; J gene: TRBJ1-1; CDR3 protein: CASSIARGRNTEAFF
V gene: TRBV2; J gene: TRBJ1-6; CDR3 protein: CASSVFRTGDSPLHF
V gene: TRBV5-1; J gene: TRBJ2-3; CDR3 protein: CASTPLVSTDTQYF
V gene: TRBV20-1; J gene: TRBJ2-5; CDR3 protein: CSASFGTTSYQETQYF
V gene: TRBV6-5; J gene: TRBJ1-5; CDR3 protein: CASSTTGLGNQPQHF
V gene: TRBV18; J gene: TRBJ1-4; CDR3 protein: CASSRQDWATNEKLFF
V gene: TRBV7-2; J gene: TRBJ2-1; CDR3 protein: CASRRMREQFF
V gene: TRBV5-1; J gene: TRBJ1-1; CDR3 protein: CASRRGQSEAFF
V gene: TRBV18; J gene: TRBJ2-7; CDR3 protein: CASSPDRARNEQYF
V gene: TRBV5-1; J gene: TRBJ2-2; CDR3 protein: CASTEGVPNTGELFF
V gene: TRBV10-2; J gene: TRBJ1-2; CDR3 protein: CASALDRPNYGYTF
V gene: TRBV27; J gene: TRBJ2-3; CDR3 protein: CASSEQEYLTDTQYF
V gene: TRBV5-1; J gene: TRBJ2-4; CDR3 protein: CASSPGFLSENIQYF
V gene: TRBV15; J gene: TRBJ2-7; CDR3 protein: CATSARTSGAPQHF
V gene: TRBV18; J gene: TRBJ2-1; CDR3 protein: CASLGQGRDEQFF
V gene: TRBV7-2; J gene: TRBJ2-1; CDR3 protein: CASSLGVGTGGNNEQFF
V gene: TRBV6-5; J gene: TRBJ2-7; CDR3 protein: CASSYASGYPYEQYF
V gene: TRBV5-1; J gene: TRBJ2-2; CDR3 protein: CASSLGQRSGTGELFF
V gene: TRBV30; J gene: TRBJ2-6; CDR3 protein: CAWSAVGQSGANVLTF
V gene: TRBV7-2; J gene: TRBJ2-1; CDR3 protein: CASSLSGTSAYNEQFF
V gene: TRBV13; J gene: TRBJ1-1; CDR3 protein: CASSWGGSFGEAFF